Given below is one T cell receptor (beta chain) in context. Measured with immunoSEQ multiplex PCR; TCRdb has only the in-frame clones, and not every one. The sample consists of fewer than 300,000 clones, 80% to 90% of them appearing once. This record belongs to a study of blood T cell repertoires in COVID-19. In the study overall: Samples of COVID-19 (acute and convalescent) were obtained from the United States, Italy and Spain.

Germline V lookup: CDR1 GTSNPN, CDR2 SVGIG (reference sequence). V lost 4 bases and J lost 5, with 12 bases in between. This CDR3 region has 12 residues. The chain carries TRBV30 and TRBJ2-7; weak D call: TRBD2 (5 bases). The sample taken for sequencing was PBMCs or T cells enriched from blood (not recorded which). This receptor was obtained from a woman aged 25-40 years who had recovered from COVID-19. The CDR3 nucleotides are TGTGCCTGGATACGAGGGAACCACGAGCAGTACTTC. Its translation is CAWIRGNHEQYF.